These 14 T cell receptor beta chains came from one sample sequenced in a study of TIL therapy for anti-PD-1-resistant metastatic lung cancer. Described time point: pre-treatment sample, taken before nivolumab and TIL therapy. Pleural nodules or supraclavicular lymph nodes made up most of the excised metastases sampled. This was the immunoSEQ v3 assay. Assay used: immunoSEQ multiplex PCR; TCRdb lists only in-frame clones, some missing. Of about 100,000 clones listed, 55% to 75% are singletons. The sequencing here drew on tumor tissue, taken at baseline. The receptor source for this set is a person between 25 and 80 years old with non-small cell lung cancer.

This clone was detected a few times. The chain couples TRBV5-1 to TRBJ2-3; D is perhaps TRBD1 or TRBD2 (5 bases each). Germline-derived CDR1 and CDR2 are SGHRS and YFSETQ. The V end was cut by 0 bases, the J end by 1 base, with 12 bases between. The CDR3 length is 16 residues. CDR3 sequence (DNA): TGCGCCAGCAGCTTGGTTTCGGGGCTGGGCACAGATACGCAGTATTTT. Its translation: CASSLVSGLGTDTQYF.

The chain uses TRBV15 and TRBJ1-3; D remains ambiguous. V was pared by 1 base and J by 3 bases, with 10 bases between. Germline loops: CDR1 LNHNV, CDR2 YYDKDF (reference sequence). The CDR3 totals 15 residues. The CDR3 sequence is CATSRGADLGNTIYF. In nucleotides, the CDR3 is TGTGCCACCAGCAGAGGAGCCGATCTTGGAAACACCATATATTTT.

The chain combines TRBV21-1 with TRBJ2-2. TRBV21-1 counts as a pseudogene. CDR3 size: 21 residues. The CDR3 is CASSKVLHIPVESPNTGELFF. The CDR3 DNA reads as TGTGCCAGCAGCAAAGTTCTACACATCCCGGTTGAGTCCCCGAACACCGGGGAGCTGTTTTTT.

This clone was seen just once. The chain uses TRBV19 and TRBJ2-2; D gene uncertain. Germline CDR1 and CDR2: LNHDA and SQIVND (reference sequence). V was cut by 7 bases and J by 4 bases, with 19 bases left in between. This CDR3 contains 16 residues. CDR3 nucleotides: TGTGCCAGTACCCCCCTCGGAGCCGGTGGCACCGGGGAGCTGTTTTTT. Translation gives CASTPLGAGGTGELFF.

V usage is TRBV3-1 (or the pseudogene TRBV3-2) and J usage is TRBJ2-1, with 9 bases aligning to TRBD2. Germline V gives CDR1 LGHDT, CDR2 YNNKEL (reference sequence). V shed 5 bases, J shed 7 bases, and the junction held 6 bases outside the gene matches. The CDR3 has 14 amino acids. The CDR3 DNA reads TGTGCCAGCAGCGGCGGGAGGGCCCTAAATGAGCAGTTCTTC. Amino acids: CASSGGRALNEQFF.

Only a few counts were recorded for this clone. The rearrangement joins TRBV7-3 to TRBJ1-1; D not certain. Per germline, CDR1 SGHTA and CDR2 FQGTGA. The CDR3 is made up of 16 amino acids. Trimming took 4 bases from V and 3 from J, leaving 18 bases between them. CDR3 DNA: TGTGCCAGCAGCTCCGGGCCCTTACAGATTGACACTGAAGCTTTCTTT. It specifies CASSSGPLQIDTEAFF.

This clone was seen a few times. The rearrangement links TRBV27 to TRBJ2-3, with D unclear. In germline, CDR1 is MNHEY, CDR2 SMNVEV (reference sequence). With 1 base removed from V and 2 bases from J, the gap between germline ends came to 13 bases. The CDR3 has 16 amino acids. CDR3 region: CASSLYNLAITDTQYF. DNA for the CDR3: TGTGCCAGCAGTTTATATAACTTGGCCATCACAGATACGCAGTATTTT.

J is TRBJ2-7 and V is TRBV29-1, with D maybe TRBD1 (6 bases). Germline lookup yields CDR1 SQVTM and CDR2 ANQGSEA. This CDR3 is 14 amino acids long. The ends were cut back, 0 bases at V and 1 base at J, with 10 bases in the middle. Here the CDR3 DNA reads TGCAGCGTTGAAGATCAGGGGTCTTCCTACGAGCAGTACTTC. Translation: CSVEDQGSSYEQYF.

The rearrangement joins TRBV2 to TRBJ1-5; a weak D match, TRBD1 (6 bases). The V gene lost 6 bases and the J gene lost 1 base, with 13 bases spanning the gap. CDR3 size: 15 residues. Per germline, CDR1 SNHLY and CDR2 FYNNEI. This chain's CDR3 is CASSLDSLSNQPQHF. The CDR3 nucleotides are TGTGCCAGCAGCCTGGACAGTCTCAGCAATCAGCCCCAGCATTTT.

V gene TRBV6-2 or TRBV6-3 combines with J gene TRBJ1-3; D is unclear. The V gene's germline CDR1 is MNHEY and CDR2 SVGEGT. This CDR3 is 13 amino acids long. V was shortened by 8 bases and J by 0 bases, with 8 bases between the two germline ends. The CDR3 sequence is CASRPGSGNTIYF. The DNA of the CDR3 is TGTGCCAGCCGCCCGGGCTCTGGAAACACCATATATTTT.

CDR3: CASSEGLAVSYEQYF. CDR3 coding DNA: TGCGCCAGCAGCGAGGGACTAGCTGTTTCCTACGAGCAGTACTTC. The rearrangement joins TRBV4-3 to TRBJ2-7; TRBD2 matches at 9 bases. The CDR3 is 15 residues long. After removal of 5 bases from V and 1 base from J, the junction contained 6 bases not matched to a gene. Germline CDR1 LGHNA, CDR2 YSLEER.

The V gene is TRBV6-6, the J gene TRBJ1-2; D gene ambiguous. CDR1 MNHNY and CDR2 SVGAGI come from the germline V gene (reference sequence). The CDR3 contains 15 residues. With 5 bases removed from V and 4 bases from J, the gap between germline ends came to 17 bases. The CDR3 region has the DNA TGTGCCAGCAGTAGCCCCCCTTCAGCGGCCTATGGCTACACCTTC. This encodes CASSSPPSAAYGYTF.

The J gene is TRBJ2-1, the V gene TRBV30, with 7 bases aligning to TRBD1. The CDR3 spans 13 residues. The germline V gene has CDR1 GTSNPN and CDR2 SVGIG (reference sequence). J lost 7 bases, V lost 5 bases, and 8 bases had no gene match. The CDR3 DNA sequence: TGTGCCTGGGGAAAGGCAGGGGGAAATGAGCAGTTCTTC. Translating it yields CAWGKAGGNEQFF.

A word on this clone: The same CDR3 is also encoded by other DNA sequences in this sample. For the CDR3, the DNA is TGCTCCGCAGGGGGGACTTACGAGCAGTACTTC. This gives the protein CSAGGTYEQYF. The V and J genes are TRBV20-1 and TRBJ2-7; tentative D call: TRBD1 (7 bases). Germline assignment: CDR1 DFQATT and CDR2 SNEGSKA (reference sequence). This CDR3 contains 11 residues.